This record covers a single T cell receptor (beta chain). The antigen is unknown. The library protocol tagged each TCR cDNA with a unique molecular identifier. TCRdb passed the 5' RACE reads through MiXCR, listing each CDR3 protein once. The table has about 52,000 distinct CDR3 sequences, around 6.7% seen once. Time point given: blood at routine non-recurrence follow-up after resection. Unsorted whole RNA samples from tumor, nontumor lung or frozen PBMC were sequenced. These data come from a study of spatial heterogeneity in lung cancer. At the level of the study: Donation came from over 60 patients with untreated early-stage non-small cell lung cancer. General study points: Blood showed ubiquitous tumor TCRs more often at resection than at routine follow-up.

The CDR3 spans 19 residues. The receptor was derived from a female donor with early-stage non-small cell lung cancer. The rearrangement joins TRBV3-2 to TRBJ2-7; the D call of TRBD1 is as the table states it, not checked on the DNA. TRBV3-2 has pseudogene status. The material sequenced was PBMCs, taken at follow-up. CDR3 sequence (DNA): TGTGCCAGCAGCCGCCGAGCTGGACAAGGGCAACAAACGGGTTACGAGCAGTACTTC. Its protein is CASSRRAGQGQQTGYEQYF.